This T cell receptor beta chain appears in the sequencing data of a study of OX40 agonist ivuxolimab in advanced cancers. Any history of autoimmune disease or systemic immunosuppression disqualified patients. Sampling times: baseline, cycle 4 day 1, cycle 7 day 1. Points on this clone: What it binds is not known.

Trimming removed 2 bases from V and 2 bases from J, with 11 bases in between. The CDR3 has 15 amino acids. Germline V CDR1 and CDR2: ENHRY, SYGVKD. Study conclusions and caveats: At 0.1 to 3.0 mg/kg, CD4+ and CD8+ blood T cells expanded clonally by week 6.

TCRdb's table, derived via immunoSEQ multiplex PCR, lists solely in-frame clones and lacks some. The table lists 72,000 or so clones, roughly 80% of them singletons. The sequenced sample was CD4+ or CD8+ T cells sorted from blood, obtained in a trial of the OX40 agonist ivuxolimab. This clonotype was sampled from an adult with an advanced solid tumor such as melanoma, head and neck, liver or kidney cancer. The rearrangement links TRBV10-3 to TRBJ2-3, with D possibly TRBD1 on 6 matching bases. The chain's CDR3 is CAISETTGYTDTQYF. CDR3 DNA sequence: TGTGCCATCAGTGAGACGACAGGATACACAGATACGCAGTATTTT.